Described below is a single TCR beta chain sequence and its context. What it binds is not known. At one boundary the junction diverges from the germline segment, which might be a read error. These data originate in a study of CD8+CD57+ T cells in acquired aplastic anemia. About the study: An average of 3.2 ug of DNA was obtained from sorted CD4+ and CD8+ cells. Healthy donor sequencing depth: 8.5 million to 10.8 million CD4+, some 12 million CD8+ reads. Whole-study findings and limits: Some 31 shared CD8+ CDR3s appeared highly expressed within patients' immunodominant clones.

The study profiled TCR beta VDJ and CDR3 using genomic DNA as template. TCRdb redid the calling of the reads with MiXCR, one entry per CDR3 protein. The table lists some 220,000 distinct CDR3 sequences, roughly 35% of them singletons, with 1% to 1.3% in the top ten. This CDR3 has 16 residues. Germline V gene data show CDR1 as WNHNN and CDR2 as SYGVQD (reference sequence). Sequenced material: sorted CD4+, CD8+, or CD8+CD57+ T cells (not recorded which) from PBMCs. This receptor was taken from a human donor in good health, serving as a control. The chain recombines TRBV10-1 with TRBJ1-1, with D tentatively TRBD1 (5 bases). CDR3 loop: CASSRDGTRWITEAFF. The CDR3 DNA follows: TGTGCCAGCAGTAGAGACGGGACGAGATGGATCACTGAAGCTTTCTTT.